In its sample, the clone carrying this TCR beta chain was seen a few times. What it recognizes is unknown. The length of the CDR3 is 10 residues. The V end lost 0 bases, the J end lost 11 bases, and 7 bases lay between the germline ends. Germline V lookup: CDR1 DFQATT, CDR2 SNEGSKA (reference sequence). The data belong to a study of cytomegalovirus exposure and HLA in healthy donors. Regarding the study as a whole: TCR beta V- and J-gene trimming, according to a later analysis, was linked to a missense DCLRE1C variant. After further analysis at a later stage, around 17,000 TCR beta sequences were associated with HLA alleles at 0.05 false discovery rate.

With 60 Vbeta and 13 Jbeta primers, the PCR was carried out. TCRdb's table, derived via immunoSEQ multiplex PCR, lists solely in-frame clones and lacks some. The data show 160,000 or so clones, 75% to 90% seen once. The source of this sequence is a man aged 25 to 40 in good health and CMV-seronegative. Sequencing input: PBMCs. V is TRBV20-1 and J is TRBJ1-1; tentatively, D is TRBD1 (5 bases). The DNA for the CDR3 is TGCAGTGCTAGAGAGGGGCTCGCTTTCTTT. Its translation: CSAREGLAFF.